These 19 T cell receptor beta chains were sequenced from one sample in a study of blood T cell repertoires in COVID-19. Generated by immunoSEQ multiplex PCR, the TCRdb table keeps only in-frame clones and is missing some. The sample yields approximately 320,000 clones, about nine tenths seen once. Material: PBMCs or T cells enriched from blood (not recorded which). The source is a man between 60 and 70 years old who had recovered from COVID-19.

The chain links TRBV5-4 to TRBJ1-2; D is perhaps TRBD1 (6 bases). The CDR3 runs 16 residues. Germline assignment: CDR1 SGHNT and CDR2 YYREEE (reference sequence). V was cut by 0 bases and J by 3 bases, with 15 bases left in between. The CDR3 spells CASSLGPQGTDYGYTF. The CDR3 DNA follows: TGTGCCAGCAGCTTGGGACCCCAGGGGACCGACTATGGCTACACCTTC.

This sequence joins TRBV6-5 and TRBJ1-4; D unresolved. Germline V gene sequence: CDR1 MNHEY, CDR2 SVGAGI. V was shortened by 6 bases and J by 2 bases, with 10 bases between the two germline ends. This CDR3 comprises 14 residues. The CDR3 sequence is CASSPSFTNEKLFF. The CDR3 DNA is TGTGCCAGCAGCCCCTCGTTCACTAATGAAAAACTGTTTTTT.

The chain uses TRBV7-9 and TRBJ2-2; 8 nucleotides agree with TRBD2. Germline trimming cut 5 bases from V and 4 bases from J; bases unmatched to any gene: 12. The germline CDR1 and CDR2 sequences are SEHNR and FQNEAQ (reference sequence). CDR3 length: 17 residues. CDR3 amino acids: CASSPGLAPLGTGELFF. CDR3 nucleotides: TGTGCCAGCAGCCCCGGACTAGCCCCCCTGGGCACCGGGGAGCTGTTTTTT.

The CDR3 region has the DNA TGTGCCAGCAGCTCCGATAGCTCCTACAATGAGCAGTTCTTC. It specifies CASSSDSSYNEQFF. V and J are TRBV7-8 and TRBJ2-1; the D is unclear. The V end lost 4 bases, the J end lost 0 bases, and 7 bases lay between the germline ends. Germline CDR1 is SGHVS and CDR2 is FQNEAQ. The CDR3 covers 14 residues.

The chain links TRBV5-4 to TRBJ1-1, with a possible D match to TRBD1 (5 bases). Trimming left V 5 bases short and J 4 bases short, with 15 bases between. This CDR3 comprises 14 residues. Germline CDR1 and CDR2: SGHNT and YYREEE (reference sequence). CDR3 nucleotides: TGTGCCAGCAGGCTGGACATCGGGAGCACTGAAGCTTTCTTT. This codes for CASRLDIGSTEAFF.

The V gene is TRBV5-8, the J gene TRBJ1-5; the match to TRBD1 covers 8 bases. From germline, CDR1 is SGHTS and CDR2 YDEGEE. Germline trimming cut 2 bases from V and 5 bases from J; bases unmatched to any gene: 6. The CDR3 is made up of 15 amino acids. The CDR3, as DNA: TGTGCCAGCAGCTTTCCAGGGGGCAGGGATCAGCCCCAGCATTTT. Translation: CASSFPGGRDQPQHF.

This clone was observed a few times. The CDR3 nucleotides read TGTGCCAGTAGCCTCATGGACACCTCTGGAAACACCATATATTTT. Amino acids: CASSLMDTSGNTIYF. This chain joins TRBV19 and TRBJ1-3; maybe TRBD1 (5 bases). The length of the CDR3 is 15 residues. V gave up 6 bases and J gave up 0 bases, with 12 bases separating them. Germline values: CDR1 LNHDA, CDR2 SQIVND (reference sequence).

This chain joins TRBV7-8 and TRBJ2-1; 9 bases agree with TRBD2. The CDR3 has 16 amino acids. V was clipped by 1 base and J by 7 bases; unmatched bases: 8. Germline V lookup: CDR1 SGHVS, CDR2 FQNEAQ. CDR3: CASSLGAAGGNNEQFF. CDR3 in DNA: TGTGCCAGCAGCTTAGGGGCGGCGGGGGGGAATAATGAGCAGTTCTTC.

This chain joins TRBV11-3 and TRBJ2-7; no clear D. The length of the CDR3 is 12 residues. V was trimmed by 4 bases and J by 3 bases, leaving 7 bases between them. Per germline, CDR1 SGHNT and CDR2 YENEEA. This CDR3 is CASSSGIYEQYF. The CDR3 DNA reads TGTGCCAGCAGCTCAGGAATCTACGAGCAGTACTTC.

The V gene is TRBV6-1, the J gene TRBJ2-3; 9 bases line up with TRBD2. Germline CDR1 is MNHNS and CDR2 is SASEGT. V lost 4 bases to trimming and J lost 3 bases; unmatched junction nucleotides: 11. The CDR3 is 17 residues long. This CDR3 reads CASSVSRSGSRTDTQYF. CDR3 coding DNA: TGTGCCAGCAGTGTTTCCCGTAGCGGGAGTAGGACAGATACGCAGTATTTT.

The V call is TRBV19, the J call TRBJ1-1; D gene ambiguous. Trimming took 6 bases from V and 8 from J, leaving 10 bases between them. The CDR3 extends over 11 amino acids. Germline assignment: CDR1 LNHDA and CDR2 SQIVND (reference sequence). CDR3 region: CASRGVIEAFF. CDR3 coding DNA: TGTGCCAGTAGGGGAGTGATCGAAGCTTTCTTT.

The chain links TRBV4-1 to TRBJ1-2; D is possibly TRBD1 (6 bases). Germline values: CDR1 MGHRA, CDR2 YSYEKL. Trimming removed 1 base at V and 8 bases at J, with 17 bases between. The CDR3 consists of 15 residues. The CDR3 sequence: CASSQVGSPGAGYTF. The CDR3 region has the DNA TGCGCCAGCAGCCAAGTTGGTTCGCCAGGGGCAGGCTACACCTTC.

As to this clone: Other DNA sequences in this sample translate to the same CDR3. The rearrangement uses TRBV9 and TRBJ2-7, with D possibly matching TRBD1 (6 bases). Per germline, CDR1 SGDLS and CDR2 YYNGEE. V was pared by 4 bases and J by 3 bases, with 8 bases between. This CDR3 has 12 amino acids. The CDR3, as DNA: TGTGCCAGCAGCCGAGGGGGCTACGAGCAGTACTTC. Protein: CASSRGGYEQYF.

The chain recombines TRBV4-1 with TRBJ1-3; D may be TRBD1 (6 bases). This CDR3 has 14 residues. CDR1 is MGHRA and CDR2 is YSYEKL in the germline V gene. V lost 4 bases to trimming and J lost 1 base, with 8 bases between them. The CDR3 DNA is TGCGCCAGCAGCCCACAGGGATCTGGAAACACCATATATTTT. Its translation: CASSPQGSGNTIYF.

The CDR3, as DNA: TGTGCCAGCAACCCGGACAGTAACTATGGCTACACCTTC. It codes for CASNPDSNYGYTF. The chain uses TRBV2 and TRBJ1-2; the D gene is possibly TRBD1 (6 bases). This CDR3 is 13 amino acids long. CDR1 is SNHLY, CDR2 FYNNEI, per germline. V lost 7 bases and J 1 base, leaving 10 bases between the germline ends.

CDR3 amino acids: CASSPWTGGAPAGNTIYF. CDR3 bases: TGTGCCAGCAGCCCCTGGACAGGGGGCGCTCCCGCGGGAAACACCATATATTTT. The chain carries TRBV14 and TRBJ1-3, with 11 bases matching TRBD1. The CDR3 has 18 residues. Germline V lookup: CDR1 SGHDN, CDR2 FVKESK. V shed 4 bases, J shed 4 bases, and the junction held 12 bases outside the gene matches. Full variable domain (remainder filled in from reference TRBV14 and TRBJ1-3): EAGVTQFPSHSVIEKGQTVTLRCDPISGHDNLYWYRRVMGKEIKFLLHFVKESKQDESGMPNNRFLAERTGGTYSTLKVQPAELEDSGVYFCASSPWTGGAPAGNTIYFGEGSWLTVV.

The V call is TRBV4-1, the J call TRBJ1-2, with D uncertain. The V gene's germline CDR1 is MGHRA and CDR2 YSYEKL. Deletions cut 0 bases from V and 0 bases from J, with 23 bases between. The CDR3 consists of 20 residues. In DNA form, the CDR3 reads TGCGCCAGCAGCCAAGAAAAATCAATCGGCATAACAGTTCCTAACTATGGCTACACCTTC. Protein product: CASSQEKSIGITVPNYGYTF.

The chain employs TRBV6-2 or TRBV6-3 and TRBJ1-1, with D hard to call. This CDR3 is 13 amino acids long. V lost 2 bases to trimming and J lost 6 bases, with 10 bases between them. Germline assignment: CDR1 MNHEY and CDR2 SVGEGT. The CDR3 coding sequence is TGTGCCAGCAGTTACACGGACGGGGCTGAAGCTTTCTTT. Translated, it gives CASSYTDGAEAFF.

The rearrangement uses TRBV6-1 and TRBJ2-2; D not certain. Trimming removed 0 bases from V and 6 bases from J, with 5 bases in between. Germline V gene lookup returns CDR1 MNHNS and CDR2 SASEGT. The CDR3 consists of 13 residues. Here the CDR3 DNA reads TGTGCCAGCAGTGAAGCGGCAGCCGGGGAGCTGTTTTTT. This encodes CASSEAAAGELFF.